This T cell receptor (beta chain) emerged from a study of a mutant IDH1 vaccine in newly diagnosed glioma. CDR3 length: 15 residues. CDR1 and CDR2 (germline): LGHNA, YSLEER. V lost 0 bases and J lost 5, with 12 bases in between. Details on this clone: The antigen is unknown.

Sequenced by immunoSEQ multiplex PCR; TCRdb stores in-frame clones only, minus some. The profile covers approximately 84,000 clones, with approximately 75% appearing a single time and around 5% taken by the ten largest. Time point noted: week 47, end of study. Mutant IDH1 20-mer peptide, at 300 ug, made up each vaccine dose, with topical imiquimod. This clonotype was obtained from a man aged 35 to 55 with glioma. Source: PBMCs, taken from a glioma patient whose treatment included an IDH1 peptide vaccine. J is TRBJ2-3 and V is TRBV4-3, with D possibly matching TRBD1 (6 bases). CDR3 sequence (DNA): TGCGCCAGCAGCCAAGATCAGGGGAAGGTAGATACGCAGTATTTT. Its protein product is CASSQDQGKVDTQYF.